The next 24 T cell receptor beta chains were all read from a single sample in a study of blood T cell repertoires in COVID-19. The data were produced by immunoSEQ multiplex PCR, yet TCRdb's version contains in-frame clones alone and is incomplete. The sample shows 300,000 to 450,000 clones, approximately 86% of them seen only once. Sequencing was carried out using peripheral blood. These receptors all stem from a human donor in a cohort sampled during active COVID-19.

This chain uses TRBV4-2 with TRBJ2-1; 9 bases are a match to TRBD1. CDR1 LGHNA and CDR2 YNFKEQ come from the germline V gene. CDR3 length equals 14 residues. Trimming removed 5 bases from V and 5 bases from J; junction bases left unmatched: 4. CDR3 sequence (DNA): TGTGCCAGCAGCGGCCGGGACAGGGACAATGAGCAGTTCTTC. It yields the protein CASSGRDRDNEQFF.

The chain combines TRBV18 with TRBJ2-3, with 7 bases matching TRBD2. V shed 0 bases, J shed 3 bases, and the junction held 12 bases outside the gene matches. Per germline, CDR1 KGHSH and CDR2 LQKENI. The CDR3 totals 18 residues. The chain's CDR3 is CASSPPLWEGEETDTQYF. The CDR3 nucleotides are TGTGCCAGCTCACCACCGTTGTGGGAGGGCGAGGAGACAGATACGCAGTATTTT.

V usage is TRBV5-1 and J usage is TRBJ2-7; TRBD1 agrees at 8 bases. This CDR3 comprises 14 residues. Germline loops: CDR1 SGHRS, CDR2 YFSETQ. The trim removed 4 bases at V and 3 bases at J, leaving 6 bases unmatched. The CDR3 here is CASSITGTGYEQYF. In DNA form, the CDR3 reads TGCGCCAGCAGCATAACCGGGACAGGCTACGAGCAGTACTTC.

About this clone: Relative to the germline gene, one junction end is altered; a read error may explain this. V usage is TRBV7-7 and J usage is TRBJ2-5, with 7 bases fitting TRBD1. Germline V gene sequence: CDR1 SSHAT, CDR2 FNYEAQ (reference sequence). The CDR3 spans 15 residues. The CDR3: CASSPTGTDQETQYF. The CDR3 DNA reads TGTGCTAGCAGCCCTACCGGGACAGATCAAGAGACCCAGTACTTC.

The chain couples TRBV28 to TRBJ2-4, with D unclear. V dropped 4 bases and J dropped 6 bases, with 16 bases sitting between them. The CDR3 covers 15 residues. Germline V lookup: CDR1 MDHEN, CDR2 SYDVKM. The CDR3 sequence: CASSSPGSRLNIQYF. CDR3 DNA sequence: TGTGCCAGCAGTTCCCCGGGTTCCCGCCTAAACATTCAGTACTTC.

CDR3 residues: CACPGGRGLRYGYTF. The CDR3 coding sequence is TGTGCCTGCCCTGGGGGCAGGGGGCTGCGTTATGGCTACACCTTC. The chain combines TRBV30 with TRBJ1-2; TRBD1 matches 8 bases. Trimming took 6 bases from V and 5 from J; bases not matched to a gene: 14. CDR3 length: 15 residues. Germline V gene sequence: CDR1 GTSNPN, CDR2 SVGIG (reference sequence).

V is TRBV5-1 and J is TRBJ1-4; 9 nucleotides match TRBD1. CDR1 SGHRS and CDR2 YFSETQ come from the germline V gene. The junction had 4 bases not matched to a gene; V was cut back by 0 bases and J by 7 bases. The CDR3 runs 15 residues. The CDR3 loop reads CASSLEQGAVEKLFF. CDR3 DNA: TGCGCCAGCAGCTTGGAACAGGGGGCGGTTGAAAAACTGTTTTTT. Combining the CDR3 with reference TRBV5-1 and TRBJ1-4 gives the whole variable domain KAGVTQTPRYLIKTRGQQVTLSCSPISGHRSVSWYQQTPGQGLQFLFEYFSETQRNKGNFPGRFSGRQFSNSRSEMNVSTLELGDSALYLCASSLEQGAVEKLFFGSGTQLSVL.

The chain joins TRBV7-3 to TRBJ2-1; D is possibly TRBD2 (5 bases). The germline V gene encodes CDR1 SGHTA and CDR2 FQGTGA. V lost 5 bases to trimming and J lost 10 bases, with 21 bases between them. This CDR3 spans 15 amino acids. The DNA for the CDR3 is TGTGCCAGCAGCCCCAGAGAAGTAACTAGAAACGAGCAGTTCTTC. As protein: CASSPREVTRNEQFF.

The V and J genes are TRBV28 and TRBJ2-5, with 10 bases matching TRBD2. Unmatched junction bases numbered 10, after V lost 4 bases and J lost 5 bases. The CDR3 covers 16 residues. The germline CDR1 and CDR2 sequences are MDHEN and SYDVKM. CDR3 coding DNA: TGTGCCAGCAGTTGGGCTAGCGGGAGAGCGAGGGAGACCCAGTACTTC. Translated: CASSWASGRARETQYF.

The chain has TRBV27 and TRBJ2-1, with TRBD1 matching over 7 bases. Germline V gene lookup returns CDR1 MNHEY and CDR2 SMNVEV (reference sequence). This CDR3 contains 15 residues. J was trimmed by 7 bases and V by 2 bases; bases with no gene match: 8. CDR3 residues: CASSLRQGIWNEQFF. CDR3 nucleotides: TGTGCCAGCAGTTTACGACAGGGAATTTGGAATGAGCAGTTCTTC.

The CDR3 is CASRAPAGYEQYF. The CDR3 DNA is TGTGCCAGCAGAGCCCCGGCGGGCTACGAGCAGTACTTC. The chain employs TRBV6-5 and TRBJ2-7, with D maybe TRBD2 (5 bases). This CDR3 is built from 13 residues. V lost 6 bases and J 3 bases, leaving 12 bases between the germline ends. Germline-derived CDR1 and CDR2 are MNHEY and SVGAGI.

The gene calls are TRBV4-1 and TRBJ2-1, with D maybe TRBD2 (6 bases). CDR3 length: 14 residues. In germline, CDR1 is MGHRA, CDR2 YSYEKL. Trimming removed 1 base from V and 9 bases from J, with 13 bases in between. The CDR3 spells CASSQGRGGPEQFF. DNA for the CDR3: TGCGCCAGCAGCCAAGGTCGCGGAGGGCCTGAGCAGTTCTTC.

The CDR3 DNA sequence: TGTGCCAGTAGTGCGGACAGGTTCTATGGCTACACCTTC. Residues: CASSADRFYGYTF. This chain links TRBV19 with TRBJ1-2; 7 bases map to TRBD1. From germline, CDR1 is LNHDA and CDR2 SQIVND (reference sequence). J gave up 4 bases and V 5 bases, and 4 bases lay outside the gene matches. This CDR3 has 13 amino acids.

V gene TRBV5-1 combines with J gene TRBJ2-5; a possible D gene is TRBD1 (5 bases). The CDR3 is 13 residues long. Germline assignment: CDR1 SGHRS and CDR2 YFSETQ. V shed 3 bases and J shed 1 base, with 7 bases lying between them. Written as DNA, the CDR3 is TGCGCCAGCAGCTCAGGGATCCAAGAGACCCAGTACTTC. Its translation: CASSSGIQETQYF.

The V gene is TRBV6-4, the J gene TRBJ2-1; D unresolved. Between the trimmed V and J ends, which lost 2 bases and 7 bases, there was a span of 9 bases. The CDR3 consists of 13 residues. CDR1 is MRHNA and CDR2 is SNTAGT in the germline V gene. The CDR3 loop is CASSDEIGNEQFF. The CDR3 DNA reads TGTGCCAGCAGTGACGAGATCGGTAATGAGCAGTTCTTC.

The V gene is TRBV4-1, the J gene TRBJ2-2; 8 bases are a match to TRBD2. V lost 0 bases and J lost 5; bases outside the gene matches: 5. The CDR3 extends over 16 amino acids. CDR1 is MGHRA and CDR2 is YSYEKL in the germline V gene. CDR3 sequence reads: CASSQEGGGRTGELFF. CDR3 nucleotides: TGCGCCAGCAGCCAAGAAGGCGGGGGGCGAACCGGGGAGCTGTTTTTT.

CDR3 sequence: CASSPPDRGLNYGYTF. The CDR3 DNA follows: TGTGCCAGCTCCCCCCCGGACAGGGGGCTCAACTATGGCTACACCTTC. The chain links TRBV18 to TRBJ1-2, with 11 positions matching TRBD1. The CDR3 length is 16 residues. Germline assignment: CDR1 KGHSH and CDR2 LQKENI. J lost 2 bases, V lost 6 bases, and 8 bases had no gene match.

The chain uses TRBV3-1 (or the pseudogene TRBV3-2) and TRBJ2-4; 11 positions agree with TRBD2. The germline V gene has CDR1 LGHDT and CDR2 YNNKEL (reference sequence). The CDR3 runs 17 residues. V lost 3 bases and J lost 4; bases outside the gene matches: 8. The CDR3, as DNA: TGTGCCAGCAGCCACACAATAGCGGGGGGGCGAAAAAACATTCAGTACTTC. Protein product: CASSHTIAGGRKNIQYF.

This chain joins TRBV4-1 and TRBJ1-3; D unresolved. This CDR3 contains 15 residues. Trimming removed 4 bases from V and 0 bases from J, with 10 bases in between. Per the germline V gene, CDR1 is MGHRA and CDR2 is YSYEKL. The CDR3 region is CASSLRSLSGNTIYF. The CDR3 bases are TGCGCCAGCAGCCTACGGAGCCTCTCTGGAAACACCATATATTTT.

This sequence joins TRBV7-3 and TRBJ2-3; no clear D gene. The length of the CDR3 is 13 residues. Germline V gene lookup returns CDR1 SGHTA and CDR2 FQGTGA. V lost 5 bases, J lost 5 bases, and 11 bases lay in between. The CDR3 reads CASSPVSGDTQYF. The CDR3 DNA reads TGTGCCAGCAGCCCTGTCTCGGGAGATACGCAGTATTTT.

This clone has just one count. V usage is TRBV6-5 and J usage is TRBJ2-2; TRBD1 aligns across 9 bases. The CDR3 loop spans 14 amino acids. The trim removed 5 bases at V and 7 bases at J, leaving 5 bases unmatched. Germline V lookup: CDR1 MNHEY, CDR2 SVGAGI. The CDR3, as DNA: TGTGCCAGCAGTCGGGACAGGGTCGGCGGGGAGCTGTTTTTT. Its translation is CASSRDRVGGELFF.

The chain links TRBV20-1 to TRBJ1-6; 9 bases are a match to TRBD1. The CDR3 loop spans 13 amino acids. V trimming: 3 bases; J trimming: 10 bases; junction bases outside the gene matches: 4. Germline CDR1 is DFQATT and CDR2 is SNEGSKA (reference sequence). Here the CDR3 DNA reads TGCAGTGCTAGTGGGACAGGGTACTCACCCCTCCACTTT. As protein: CSASGTGYSPLHF.

The genes are TRBV6-4 and TRBJ2-3; 10 nucleotides line up with TRBD2. This CDR3 contains 16 residues. V trimming: 4 bases; J trimming: 1 base; junction bases outside the gene matches: 5. Germline-derived CDR1 and CDR2 are MRHNA and SNTAGT. In nucleotides, the CDR3 is TGTGCCAGCAGTGGTGTCAGCGGGGGGGGCACAGATACGCAGTATTTT. Its protein is CASSGVSGGGTDTQYF.

This rearrangement joins TRBV6-1 to TRBJ1-1; no clear D gene. Germline CDR1 MNHNS, CDR2 SASEGT. The CDR3 sequence is 14 residues long. The ends were cut back, 2 bases at V and 1 base at J, with 8 bases in the middle. CDR3 sequence (DNA): TGTGCCAGCAGTGAACTAAACGGGAACACTGAAGCTTTCTTT. Protein product: CASSELNGNTEAFF.